The 28 T cell receptor beta chains presented below share a single source sample, sequenced in a study of radiotherapy plus CTLA-4 blockade in lung cancer. Measured with immunoSEQ multiplex PCR; TCRdb has only the in-frame clones, and not every one. The sample has roughly 100,000 clones; roughly 85% are singletons. Here the sequenced sample was peripheral blood, taken from a patient treated with radiotherapy plus ipilimumab. These receptors all stem from a human donor with non-small cell lung cancer that progressed on radiotherapy plus ipilimumab.

The chain employs TRBV30 and TRBJ2-5, with D hard to call. CDR3 size: 13 residues. Per the germline V gene, CDR1 is GTSNPN and CDR2 is SVGIG (reference sequence). The ends were cut back, 1 base at V and 5 bases at J, with 11 bases in the middle. This chain's CDR3 is CAWSERVGETQYF. Here the CDR3 DNA reads TGTGCCTGGAGTGAAAGAGTCGGTGAGACCCAGTACTTC.

This chain uses TRBV2 with TRBJ2-6, with D tentatively TRBD1 (6 bases). The CDR3 length is 16 residues. Germline lookup yields CDR1 SNHLY and CDR2 FYNNEI. V dropped 6 bases and J dropped 0 bases, with 12 bases sitting between them. CDR3 coding DNA: TGTGCCAGCAGGAGGGACATTAACTCTGGGGCCAACGTCCTGACTTTC. It encodes CASRRDINSGANVLTF.

The rearrangement links TRBV27 to TRBJ2-1; D is possibly TRBD1 (5 bases). Trimming took off 5 bases at V and 11 bases at J, with 25 bases between the two ends. The length of the CDR3 is 16 residues. In germline, CDR1 is MNHEY, CDR2 SMNVEV (reference sequence). CDR3 region: CASSPAWQGGYGKQFF. CDR3 DNA: TGTGCCAGCAGTCCCGCTTGGCAGGGTGGTTACGGTAAGCAGTTCTTC.

The rearrangement joins TRBV2 to TRBJ1-4; D may be TRBD1 (6 bases). From germline, CDR1 is SNHLY and CDR2 FYNNEI. The germline V and J ends were trimmed by 8 bases and 0 bases, with 10 bases remaining between them. There are 14 residues in the CDR3. The CDR3 reads CASSGQTTNEKLFF. DNA for the CDR3: TGTGCCAGCTCTGGACAGACAACTAATGAAAAACTGTTTTTT.

This chain connects TRBV6-4 to TRBJ2-1; D unclear. Germline V gene data show CDR1 as MRHNA and CDR2 as SNTAGT. Trimming removed 7 bases at V and 9 bases at J, with 4 bases between. The CDR3 has 9 residues. The CDR3 sequence: CASTSEQFF. The DNA for the CDR3 is TGTGCCAGCACGTCTGAGCAGTTCTTC.

This chain uses TRBV28 with TRBJ2-3; 10 positions agree with TRBD1. CDR3 size: 16 residues. V dropped 6 bases and J dropped 1; count of bases not matched to a gene: 7. CDR1 and CDR2 from the germline V gene are MDHEN and SYDVKM. Here the CDR3 DNA reads TGTGCCAGCAGCTTCGACAGGGGGCAAGGCACAGATACGCAGTATTTT. Amino acids: CASSFDRGQGTDTQYF.

The genes are TRBV19 and TRBJ2-5, with TRBD2 matching over 7 bases. V was clipped by 6 bases and J by 5 bases; unmatched bases: 6. The CDR3 extends over 13 amino acids. Germline CDR1 reads LNHDA; CDR2 reads SQIVND (reference sequence). The CDR3 loop is CASSREGGETQYF. The CDR3 DNA sequence: TGTGCCAGTAGCAGGGAGGGCGGCGAGACCCAGTACTTC. The whole variable domain, filled in from reference TRBV19 and TRBJ2-5, reads DGGITQSPKYLFRKEGQNVTLSCEQNLNHDAMYWYRQDPGQGLRLIYYSQIVNDFQKGDIAEGYSVSREKKESFPLTVTSAQKNPTAFYLCASSREGGETQYFGPGTRLLVL.

The chain recombines TRBV7-3 with TRBJ1-1, with TRBD1 identical over 7 bases. Trimming at V came to 5 bases and at J to 1 base, leaving 1 base not matched to a gene. This CDR3 region has 13 residues. Looked up from germline, CDR1 is SGHTA and CDR2 is FQGTGA. In nucleotides, the CDR3 is TGTGCCAGCAGCCGACAGGGGAACACTGAAGCTTTCTTT. Translated, it gives CASSRQGNTEAFF.

In this sample, this clone is medium-sized. CDR3 residues: CASSSGQGGDTQYF. DNA for the CDR3: TGTGCCAGCAGCTCAGGACAGGGGGGAGATACGCAGTATTTT. The chain has TRBV7-3 and TRBJ2-3, with 10 bases fitting TRBD1. V lost 4 bases to trimming and J lost 5 bases; unmatched junction nucleotides: 3. Per the germline V gene, CDR1 is SGHTA and CDR2 is FQGTGA. The CDR3 has 14 residues.

The genes are TRBV4-2 and TRBJ1-4; D call uncertain. Germline V CDR1 and CDR2: LGHNA, YNFKEQ. CDR3 length: 14 residues. Between the trimmed V and J ends, which lost 1 base and 7 bases, there was a span of 10 bases. The CDR3 spells CASSQGEGGEKLFF. In DNA form, the CDR3 reads TGTGCCAGCAGCCAAGGGGAGGGCGGTGAAAAACTGTTTTTT.

The chain employs TRBV5-4 and TRBJ2-1; D is ambiguous. From germline, CDR1 is SGHNT and CDR2 YYREEE (reference sequence). This CDR3 is 12 amino acids long. Deletions cut 0 bases from V and 8 bases from J, with 6 bases between. The CDR3 coding sequence is TGTGCCAGCAGCTTGGAAGGAGATGAGCAGTTCTTC. This codes for CASSLEGDEQFF.

This chain links TRBV28 with TRBJ2-7; 9 nucleotides agree with TRBD1. This CDR3 has 15 residues. Germline V gives CDR1 MDHEN, CDR2 SYDVKM. V lost 3 bases to trimming and J lost 1 base; unmatched junction nucleotides: 4. The CDR3 region is CASSFAGTGSYEQYF. The CDR3, as DNA: TGTGCCAGCAGTTTCGCCGGGACAGGGTCCTACGAGCAGTACTTC.

V gene TRBV5-1 combines with J gene TRBJ1-5, with D unresolved. Trimming took off 1 base at V and 1 base at J, with 9 bases between the two ends. Germline V CDR1 and CDR2: SGHRS, YFSETQ. The CDR3 has 15 residues. This chain's CDR3 is CASSLTQESNQPQHF. The CDR3 bases are TGCGCCAGCAGCTTGACTCAGGAAAGCAATCAGCCCCAGCATTTT.

Here the CDR3 reads CASSLVGALNEKLFF. The CDR3 nucleotides read TGTGCCAGCAGCTTGGTTGGGGCCCTTAATGAAAAACTGTTTTTT. The V gene is TRBV5-6, the J gene TRBJ1-4; maybe TRBD1 (5 bases). This CDR3 is 15 amino acids long. The germline V gene has CDR1 SGHDT and CDR2 YYEEEE. V lost 0 bases to trimming and J lost 4 bases, with 10 bases between them.

CDR3 amino acids: CASSRTRGASYEQYV. CDR3 DNA sequence: TGTGCCAGCAGTCGAACCAGGGGGGCTTCCTACGAGCAGTACGTC. This rearrangement joins TRBV27 to TRBJ2-7, with D maybe TRBD1 (7 bases). V was shortened by 5 bases and J by 1 base, with 15 bases between the two germline ends. CDR1 MNHEY and CDR2 SMNVEV come from the germline V gene (reference sequence). The CDR3 runs 15 residues.

This chain links TRBV5-4 with TRBJ1-2; unclear D gene. CDR1 SGHNT and CDR2 YYREEE come from the germline V gene (reference sequence). The CDR3 length is 17 residues. V dropped 4 bases and J dropped 8 bases, with 27 bases sitting between them. CDR3 bases: TGTGCCAGCAGCCCCGCCTTTGGGGAGGGTGGTTGGAGAGGCTACACCTTC. Its translation: CASSPAFGEGGWRGYTF.

This chain uses TRBV19 with TRBJ1-5, with a tentative D call TRBD1 (5 bases). CDR1 is LNHDA and CDR2 is SQIVND in the germline V gene (reference sequence). Trimming took off 5 bases at V and 5 bases at J, with 16 bases between the two ends. The CDR3 has 15 amino acids. CDR3 DNA: TGTGCCAGTAGTCTAGCGGACATTTCTCATCAGCCCCAGCATTTT. Translation gives CASSLADISHQPQHF. Supplemented by reference TRBV19 and TRBJ1-5, the full variable domain reads DGGITQSPKYLFRKEGQNVTLSCEQNLNHDAMYWYRQDPGQGLRLIYYSQIVNDFQKGDIAEGYSVSREKKESFPLTVTSAQKNPTAFYLCASSLADISHQPQHFGDGTRLSIL.

The chain couples TRBV27 to TRBJ2-1, with D tentatively TRBD1 or TRBD2 (5 bases each). Trimming cost V 9 bases and J 2 bases, with 17 bases left between them. CDR1 MNHEY and CDR2 SMNVEV come from the germline V gene (reference sequence). This CDR3 region has 15 residues. The CDR3: CASQKGTDPYNEQFF. The CDR3 region has the DNA TGTGCCAGTCAAAAAGGGACCGACCCCTACAATGAGCAGTTCTTC.

V and J are TRBV6-1 and TRBJ2-7, with 12 bases lining up with TRBD2. The V gene end was trimmed by 5 bases and the J gene end by 6 bases; junction bases not matched to a gene: 5. The germline gives CDR1 MNHNS, CDR2 SASEGT. The CDR3 totals 14 residues. The CDR3 DNA reads as TGTGCCAGCAGTTCTGGACTAGCGGGGTTCGAGCAGTACTTC. Its translation: CASSSGLAGFEQYF.

The CDR3 sequence: CASSRLSGELFF. DNA of the CDR3: TGTGCCAGCAGCAGACTCTCCGGGGAGCTGTTTTTT. V and J are TRBV28 and TRBJ2-2; D is unresolved. There are 12 residues in the CDR3. V lost 6 bases and J lost 6, with 8 bases in between. CDR1 is MDHEN, CDR2 SYDVKM, per germline.

V and J are TRBV2 and TRBJ2-7, with no clear D. V was trimmed by 4 bases and J by 2 bases, leaving 12 bases between them. Germline loops: CDR1 SNHLY, CDR2 FYNNEI. The CDR3 sequence is 14 residues long. The CDR3: CASSVARLPYEQYF. The CDR3 region has the DNA TGTGCCAGCAGTGTCGCCAGGCTACCCTACGAGCAGTACTTC. Based on the CDR3 plus reference TRBV2 and TRBJ2-7, the full variable domain is EPEVTQTPSHQVTQMGQEVILRCVPISNHLYFYWYRQILGQKVEFLVSFYNNEISEKSEIFDDQFSVERPDGSNFTLKIRSTKLEDSAMYFCASSVARLPYEQYFGPGTRLTVT.

The chain is built from TRBV28 and TRBJ1-2, with unresolved D. The CDR3 is 15 amino acids. V dropped 1 base and J dropped 8 bases, with 17 bases sitting between them. Germline CDR1 reads MDHEN; CDR2 reads SYDVKM. CDR3 nucleotides: TGTGCCAGCAGTTTATCAATTTCGACCCTGGGGGGCTACACCTTC. Translating gives CASSLSISTLGGYTF.

The table lists this clone with a count of one. The genes are TRBV19 and TRBJ2-5; 9 bases match TRBD1. The CDR3 extends over 16 amino acids. Germline CDR1 LNHDA, CDR2 SQIVND (reference sequence). The junction had 13 bases not matched to a gene; V was cut back by 6 bases and J by 5 bases. The CDR3 protein is CASRGLGTGSGETQYF. CDR3 DNA sequence: TGTGCCAGTAGAGGCTTGGGGACAGGGTCGGGTGAGACCCAGTACTTC.

This chain joins TRBV6-1 and TRBJ1-5, with 9 bases lining up with TRBD1. Germline V gene data show CDR1 as MNHNS and CDR2 as SASEGT. Trimming took 6 bases from V and 5 from J; bases not matched to a gene: 5. The CDR3 is made up of 14 amino acids. The CDR3 DNA is TGTGCCAGCAGGGGGACAGGGAGGGATCAGCCCCAGCATTTT. Its protein is CASRGTGRDQPQHF.

V usage is TRBV9 and J usage is TRBJ2-7, with 10 bases fitting TRBD2. This CDR3 comprises 17 residues. In germline, CDR1 is SGDLS, CDR2 YYNGEE. J lost 3 bases, V lost 2 bases, and 11 bases had no gene match. This CDR3 is CASSVGTSDRRSYEQYF. CDR3 DNA: TGTGCCAGCAGCGTTGGGACTAGCGACAGGAGAAGCTACGAGCAGTACTTC. Full variable domain (rest looked up from reference TRBV9 and TRBJ2-7): DSGVTQTPKHLITATGQRVTLRCSPRSGDLSVYWYQQSLDQGLQFLIQYYNGEERAKGNILERFSAQQFPDLHSELNLSSLELGDSALYFCASSVGTSDRRSYEQYFGPGTRLTVT.

V usage is TRBV5-1 and J usage is TRBJ2-5; TRBD1 is a possible D gene (6 bases). The CDR3 spans 14 residues. The germline gives CDR1 SGHRS, CDR2 YFSETQ. The ends were cut back, 0 bases at V and 1 base at J, with 7 bases in the middle. The CDR3 loop reads CASSLARGQETQYF. As DNA, the CDR3 is TGCGCCAGCAGCTTGGCCAGGGGCCAAGAGACCCAGTACTTC.

This rearrangement joins TRBV15 to TRBJ2-1, with 9 bases matching TRBD1. The ends lost 0 bases at V and 8 bases at J; junction bases unmatched: 11. The germline V gene has CDR1 LNHNV and CDR2 YYDKDF (reference sequence). The CDR3 consists of 17 residues. CDR3: CATSRDEGQGLSHEQFF. Here the CDR3 DNA reads TGTGCCACCAGCAGAGATGAGGGACAGGGTCTCTCTCATGAGCAGTTCTTC.

The chain carries TRBV6-1 and TRBJ1-2; no clear D. Germline V gene data show CDR1 as MNHNS and CDR2 as SASEGT. This CDR3 spans 11 amino acids. V lost 5 bases and J lost 8, with 9 bases in between. The CDR3, as DNA: TGTGCCAGCAGTAGACACGCCGGCTACACCTTC. Translating gives CASSRHAGYTF.